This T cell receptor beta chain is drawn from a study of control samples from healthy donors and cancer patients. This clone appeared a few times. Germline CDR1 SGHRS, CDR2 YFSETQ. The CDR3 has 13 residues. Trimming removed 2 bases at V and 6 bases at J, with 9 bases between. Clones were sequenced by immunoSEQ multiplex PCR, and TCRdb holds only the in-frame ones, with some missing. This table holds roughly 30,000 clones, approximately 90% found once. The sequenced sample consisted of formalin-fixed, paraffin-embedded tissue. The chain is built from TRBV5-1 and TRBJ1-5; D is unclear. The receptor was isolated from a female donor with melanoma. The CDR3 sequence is CASSFGRGQPQHF. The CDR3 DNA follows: TGCGCCAGCAGCTTTGGACGAGGTCAGCCCCAGCATTTT.